These 22 T cell receptor beta chains were sequenced from one sample in a study of T cell changes during pregnancy in multiple sclerosis. TCRdb keeps only in-frame clones here, not all; method: immunoSEQ multiplex PCR. The data contain around 15,000 clones, roughly 81% of them seen just once; the ten biggest clones take up 10%. The source was CD8+ T cells from peripheral blood mononuclear cells, collected in the second trimester of pregnancy. These receptors were collected from a female donor in good health, enrolled as a control in a pregnancy study.

V usage is TRBV2 and J usage is TRBJ2-1; 7 nucleotides match TRBD1. This CDR3 is 13 amino acids long. V lost 9 bases, J lost 7 bases, and 9 bases stayed unmatched. Germline assignment: CDR1 SNHLY and CDR2 FYNNEI. In DNA form, the CDR3 reads TGTGCCAGACTTCAGTTGACAGGGAATGAGCAGTTCTTC. Its protein product is CARLQLTGNEQFF.

The J gene is TRBJ2-7, the V gene TRBV28; D may be TRBD1 (6 bases). This CDR3 comprises 16 residues. V was shortened by 7 bases and J by 1 base, with 20 bases between the two germline ends. CDR1 and CDR2 from the germline V gene are MDHEN and SYDVKM. CDR3 amino acids: CASTLDRSKASYEQYF. DNA of the CDR3: TGTGCCAGCACCTTGGACAGATCCAAGGCATCCTACGAGCAGTACTTC.

The chain uses TRBV27 and TRBJ1-4; 10 bases fit TRBD1. The CDR3 has 14 residues. The junction had 9 bases not matched to a gene; V was cut back by 4 bases and J by 13 bases. Germline values: CDR1 MNHEY, CDR2 SMNVEV (reference sequence). CDR3 residues: CASSSWDRGRRLFF. The CDR3, as DNA: TGTGCCAGCAGTTCATGGGACAGGGGACGTCGACTGTTTTTT.

The genes are TRBV6-6 and TRBJ2-5; possibly TRBD1 for D (5 bases). The CDR3 contains 15 residues. Trimming took 0 bases from V and 3 from J, leaving 11 bases between them. In germline, CDR1 is MNHNY, CDR2 SVGAGI (reference sequence). CDR3 amino acids: CASSYSLGLKETQYF. The DNA of the CDR3 is TGTGCCAGCAGTTACTCCCTGGGGCTAAAAGAGACCCAGTACTTC.

This chain connects TRBV6-5 to TRBJ1-2, with D perhaps TRBD1 (5 bases). V was trimmed by 6 bases and J by 3 bases, leaving 11 bases between them. Germline V gene lookup returns CDR1 MNHEY and CDR2 SVGAGI. The CDR3 is 13 amino acids. This chain's CDR3 is CASRHGHYYGYTF. The DNA of the CDR3 is TGTGCCAGCAGGCACGGACACTACTATGGCTACACCTTC.

V is TRBV27 and J is TRBJ1-2; D is possibly TRBD1 (6 bases). V was cut by 2 bases and J by 8 bases, with 15 bases left in between. This CDR3 spans 14 amino acids. Germline assignment: CDR1 MNHEY and CDR2 SMNVEV (reference sequence). The DNA of the CDR3 is TGTGCCAGCAGTTTAATCGCGACAGGCTTCGGCTACACCTTC. It is translated as CASSLIATGFGYTF.

This rearrangement joins TRBV7-9 to TRBJ2-7, with D perhaps matching TRBD2 (7 bases). The CDR3 has 12 residues. Germline V gene data show CDR1 as SEHNR and CDR2 as FQNEAQ (reference sequence). Trimming cost V 10 bases and J 2 bases, with 12 bases left between them. Here the CDR3 reads CATGGQTYEQYF. The CDR3 DNA reads as TGTGCCACGGGGGGCCAAACCTACGAGCAGTACTTC.

This clone was recorded once. V and J are TRBV15 and TRBJ1-2; maybe TRBD1 (5 bases). CDR3 length equals 13 residues. Germline V CDR1 and CDR2: LNHNV, YYDKDF (reference sequence). Trimming pared 5 bases from V and 3 bases from J, leaving 10 bases between. CDR3 in amino acids: CATSAQADYGYTF. The CDR3 nucleotides read TGTGCCACCAGCGCACAGGCGGACTATGGCTACACCTTC.

The gene calls are TRBV10-3 and TRBJ1-5; 9 nucleotides line up with TRBD1. Germline V gives CDR1 ENHRY, CDR2 SYGVKD. The CDR3 extends over 15 amino acids. V gave up 4 bases and J gave up 2 bases; unmatched junction bases: 3. For the CDR3, the DNA is TGTGCCATCAGTGGCACAGGGGGCGGCAATCAGCCCCAGCATTTT. Encoded protein: CAISGTGGGNQPQHF.

J is TRBJ2-2 and V is TRBV27; unclear D gene. Trimming shortened V by 6 bases and J by 7 bases, and 6 bases separated the two germline ends. This CDR3 is built from 11 residues. The V gene's germline CDR1 is MNHEY and CDR2 SMNVEV (reference sequence). CDR3 nucleotide sequence: TGTGCCAGCAGCTCCTACGGGGAGCTGTTTTTT. Translating it yields CASSSYGELFF.

This clone occurred once. The chain joins TRBV7-8 to TRBJ2-1, with a possible D match to TRBD2 (5 bases). The CDR3 covers 20 residues. Germline CDR1 and CDR2: SGHVS and FQNEAQ. With 2 bases removed from V and 0 bases from J, the gap between germline ends came to 23 bases. This chain's CDR3 is CASSLSEWRTDYFSYNEQFF. The CDR3 region has the DNA TGTGCCAGCAGCTTAAGCGAGTGGAGGACGGATTATTTCTCCTACAATGAGCAGTTCTTC.

This clone was found a few times. The chain recombines TRBV9 with TRBJ1-1; possibly TRBD1 for D (5 bases). V lost 4 bases to trimming and J lost 5 bases, with 15 bases between them. The CDR3 is 14 residues long. The germline gives CDR1 SGDLS, CDR2 YYNGEE. The CDR3 DNA follows: TGTGCCAGCAGCCCACCTGTCCCAGGGACTGAAGCTTTCTTT. This sequence encodes CASSPPVPGTEAFF.

This chain uses TRBV18 with TRBJ2-7; D is perhaps TRBD2 (5 bases). V was trimmed by 8 bases and J by 0 bases, leaving 11 bases between them. Germline V gene sequence: CDR1 KGHSH, CDR2 LQKENI. The CDR3 is 13 residues long. Here the CDR3 reads CASTTGSSYEQYF. Written as DNA, the CDR3 is TGTGCCAGCACGACTGGGAGCTCCTACGAGCAGTACTTC.

This clone was found once. The chain couples TRBV14 to TRBJ2-1; a possible D gene is TRBD2 (5 bases). V was clipped by 3 bases and J by 7 bases, with 13 bases between them. The CDR3 totals 14 residues. Germline V CDR1 and CDR2: SGHDN, FVKESK. As DNA, the CDR3 is TGTGCCAGCAGCCACTCACGACTATGGAATGAGCAGTTCTTC. Its protein is CASSHSRLWNEQFF.

V is TRBV7-9 and J is TRBJ2-7, with 9 bases aligning to TRBD1. Trimming removed 5 bases from V and 4 bases from J; junction bases left unmatched: 6. The CDR3 is made up of 14 amino acids. Looked up from germline, CDR1 is SEHNR and CDR2 is FQNEAQ (reference sequence). CDR3 sequence (DNA): TGTGCCAGCAGCCCCGGGACAGGGAGGTACGAGCAGTACTTC. Translated: CASSPGTGRYEQYF.

The chain carries TRBV28 and TRBJ1-5; the D gene is possibly TRBD1 (6 bases). CDR3 size: 14 residues. Germline CDR1 and CDR2: MDHEN and SYDVKM. Deletions cut 1 base from V and 5 bases from J, with 9 bases between. CDR3 sequence reads: CASSLYPGDQPQHF. CDR3 bases: TGTGCCAGCAGTTTATATCCAGGGGATCAGCCCCAGCATTTT.

The chain couples TRBV11-1 to TRBJ2-7, with D possibly TRBD1 on 6 matching bases. Per the germline V gene, CDR1 is SGHAT and CDR2 is FQDESV (reference sequence). The V end was cut by 10 bases, the J end by 6 bases, with 16 bases between. CDR3 length: 12 residues. The CDR3 DNA reads TGTGCCACAAGCACAGGGAGCGTCGAGCAGTACTTC. Amino acid sequence: CATSTGSVEQYF.

This clone was observed a handful of times. The chain is built from TRBV6-5 and TRBJ1-1, with D possibly TRBD1 on 6 matching bases. This CDR3 contains 15 residues. Looked up from germline, CDR1 is MNHEY and CDR2 is SVGAGI. V lost 0 bases and J lost 7, with 15 bases in between. The CDR3: CASSYSRDKPFEAFF. Here the CDR3 DNA reads TGTGCCAGCAGTTACTCCCGGGACAAGCCTTTTGAAGCTTTCTTT.

This clone is labeled as medium-sized. Other DNA sequences of this sample code for an identical CDR3. The chain uses TRBV19 and TRBJ2-7; TRBD1 agrees at 10 bases. Unmatched junction bases numbered 3, after V lost 1 base and J lost 3 bases. This CDR3 spans 15 amino acids. Germline loops: CDR1 LNHDA, CDR2 SQIVND (reference sequence). The CDR3 sequence: CASSIARDRGYEQYF. CDR3 sequence (DNA): TGTGCCAGTAGTATAGCCCGGGACAGGGGCTACGAGCAGTACTTC.

The chain links TRBV6-4 to TRBJ2-1; 11 positions agree with TRBD2. CDR3 size: 16 residues. Germline lookup yields CDR1 MRHNA and CDR2 SNTAGT. V trimming: 4 bases; J trimming: 9 bases; junction bases outside the gene matches: 11. CDR3 nucleotide sequence: TGTGCCAGCAGTGCCAACATAGCGGGGGGGCCCAGTGAGCAGTTCTTC. Protein: CASSANIAGGPSEQFF.

By sample share, this clone is large (0.1 to 1%). V gene TRBV7-9 combines with J gene TRBJ1-1; 9 bases line up with TRBD1. Germline V gene data show CDR1 as SEHNR and CDR2 as FQNEAQ (reference sequence). This CDR3 is 15 amino acids long. V shed 3 bases, J shed 3 bases, and the junction held 5 bases outside the gene matches. The CDR3 nucleotides read TGTGCCAGCAGCTTGGAGACAGGGGGGCACACTGAAGCTTTCTTT. Translation: CASSLETGGHTEAFF.

The J gene is TRBJ2-4, the V gene TRBV2, with D maybe TRBD2 (5 bases). The CDR3 length is 14 residues. V dropped 7 bases and J dropped 5 bases, with 15 bases sitting between them. Germline V CDR1 and CDR2: SNHLY, FYNNEI. CDR3 protein: CASTQRYGENIQYF. CDR3 DNA sequence: TGTGCCAGCACGCAGAGGTACGGGGAAAACATTCAGTACTTC.